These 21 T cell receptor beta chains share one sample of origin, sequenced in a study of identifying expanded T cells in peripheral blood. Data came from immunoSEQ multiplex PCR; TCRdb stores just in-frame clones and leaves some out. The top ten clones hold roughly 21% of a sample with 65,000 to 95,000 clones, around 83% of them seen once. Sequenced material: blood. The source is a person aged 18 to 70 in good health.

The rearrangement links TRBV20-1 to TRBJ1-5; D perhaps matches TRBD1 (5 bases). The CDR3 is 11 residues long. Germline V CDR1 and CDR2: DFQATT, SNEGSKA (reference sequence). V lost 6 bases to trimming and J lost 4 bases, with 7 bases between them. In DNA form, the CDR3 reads TGCAGTGCAACAGGAAATCAGCCCCAGCATTTT. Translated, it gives CSATGNQPQHF.

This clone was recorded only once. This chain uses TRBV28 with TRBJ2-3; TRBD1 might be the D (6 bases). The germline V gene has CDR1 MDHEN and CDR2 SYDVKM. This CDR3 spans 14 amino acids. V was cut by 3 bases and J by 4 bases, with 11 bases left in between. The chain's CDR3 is CASSLYRDADTQYF. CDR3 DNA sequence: TGTGCCAGCAGTTTGTACAGGGACGCAGATACGCAGTATTTT.

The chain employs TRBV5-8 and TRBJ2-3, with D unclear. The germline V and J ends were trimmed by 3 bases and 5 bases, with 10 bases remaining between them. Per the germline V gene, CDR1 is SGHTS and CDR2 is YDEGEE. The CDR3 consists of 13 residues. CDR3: CASSSHNRDTQYF. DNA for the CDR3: TGTGCCAGCAGCTCGCATAATAGAGATACGCAGTATTTT.

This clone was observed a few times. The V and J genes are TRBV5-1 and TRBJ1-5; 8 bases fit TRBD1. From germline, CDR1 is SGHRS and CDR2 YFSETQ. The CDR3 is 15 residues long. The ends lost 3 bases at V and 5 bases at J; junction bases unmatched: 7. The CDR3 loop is CASSWTGNSDQPQHF. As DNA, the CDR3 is TGCGCCAGCAGCTGGACAGGGAATTCGGATCAGCCCCAGCATTTT.

The CDR3 DNA sequence: TGTGCCATCAGTGGGGGGACAGGGGGCCACGAGCAGTACTTC. It translates to CAISGGTGGHEQYF. The chain uses TRBV10-3 and TRBJ2-7; 12 bases match TRBD1. Germline lookup yields CDR1 ENHRY and CDR2 SYGVKD. J was trimmed by 5 bases and V by 4 bases; bases with no gene match: 3. The CDR3 sequence is 14 residues long.

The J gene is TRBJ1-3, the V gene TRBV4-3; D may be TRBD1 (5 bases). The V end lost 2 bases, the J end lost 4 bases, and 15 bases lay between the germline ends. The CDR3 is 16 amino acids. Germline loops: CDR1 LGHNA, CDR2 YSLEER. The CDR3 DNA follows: TGCGCCAGCAGCCAACTACTCGGGACTCGCGGAAACACCATATATTTT. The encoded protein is CASSQLLGTRGNTIYF.

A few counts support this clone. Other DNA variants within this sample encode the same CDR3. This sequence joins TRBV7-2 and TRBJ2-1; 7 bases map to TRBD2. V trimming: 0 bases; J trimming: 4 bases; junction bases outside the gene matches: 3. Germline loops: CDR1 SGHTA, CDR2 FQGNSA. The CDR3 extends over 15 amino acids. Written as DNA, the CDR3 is TGTGCCAGCAGCTTAGCGGGAGGGCCTTACAATGAGCAGTTCTTC. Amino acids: CASSLAGGPYNEQFF.

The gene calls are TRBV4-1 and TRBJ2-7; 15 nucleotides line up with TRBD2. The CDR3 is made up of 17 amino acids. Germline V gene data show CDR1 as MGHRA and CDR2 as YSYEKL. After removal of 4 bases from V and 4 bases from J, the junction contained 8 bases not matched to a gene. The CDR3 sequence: CASSPTGTSGRPYEQYF. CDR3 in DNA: TGCGCCAGCAGCCCCACCGGGACTAGCGGGAGGCCGTACGAGCAGTACTTC.

The CDR3 spells CASSHLAGANNEQFF. The CDR3 region has the DNA TGTGCCAGCAGTCACCTAGCGGGAGCTAACAATGAGCAGTTCTTC. The rearrangement links TRBV28 to TRBJ2-1; 10 bases line up with TRBD2. V shed 5 bases and J 5 bases; nucleotides not matched to a gene: 6. CDR1 MDHEN and CDR2 SYDVKM come from the germline V gene. The CDR3 extends over 15 amino acids.

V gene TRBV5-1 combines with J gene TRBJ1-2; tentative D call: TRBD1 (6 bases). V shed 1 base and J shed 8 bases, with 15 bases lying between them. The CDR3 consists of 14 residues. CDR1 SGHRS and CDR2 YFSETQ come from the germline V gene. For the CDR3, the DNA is TGCGCCAGCAGCTTGAACAGGGTGGTTGACGGCTACACCTTC. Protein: CASSLNRVVDGYTF. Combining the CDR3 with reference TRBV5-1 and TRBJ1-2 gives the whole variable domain KAGVTQTPRYLIKTRGQQVTLSCSPISGHRSVSWYQQTPGQGLQFLFEYFSETQRNKGNFPGRFSGRQFSNSRSEMNVSTLELGDSALYLCASSLNRVVDGYTFGSGTRLTVV.

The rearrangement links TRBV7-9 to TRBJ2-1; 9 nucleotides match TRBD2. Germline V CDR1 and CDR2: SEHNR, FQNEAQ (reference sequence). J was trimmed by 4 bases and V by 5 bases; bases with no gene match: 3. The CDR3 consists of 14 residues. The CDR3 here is CASSQSGRYNEQFF. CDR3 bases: TGTGCCAGCAGCCAAAGCGGGAGGTACAATGAGCAGTTCTTC.

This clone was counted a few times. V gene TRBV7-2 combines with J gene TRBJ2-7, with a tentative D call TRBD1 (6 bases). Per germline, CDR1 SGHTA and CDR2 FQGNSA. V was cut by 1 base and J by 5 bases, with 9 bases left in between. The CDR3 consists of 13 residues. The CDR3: CASSLVGADEQYF. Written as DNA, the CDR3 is TGTGCCAGCAGCTTAGTGGGGGCGGACGAGCAGTACTTC.

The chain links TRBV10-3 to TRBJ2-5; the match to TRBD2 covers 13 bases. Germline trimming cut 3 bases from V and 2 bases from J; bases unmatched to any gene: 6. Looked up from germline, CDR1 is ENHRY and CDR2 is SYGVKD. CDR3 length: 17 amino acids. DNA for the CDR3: TGTGCCATCAGTGAAGGACTAGCGGGAGAGAAACAAGAGACCCAGTACTTC. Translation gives CAISEGLAGEKQETQYF.

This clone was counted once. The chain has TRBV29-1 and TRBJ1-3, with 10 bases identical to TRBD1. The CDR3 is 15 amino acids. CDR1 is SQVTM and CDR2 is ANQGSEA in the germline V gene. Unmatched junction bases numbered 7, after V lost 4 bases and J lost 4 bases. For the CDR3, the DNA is TGCAGCGTTGGGGGTGACAGGGGGCTCGGAAACACCATATATTTT. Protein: CSVGGDRGLGNTIYF.

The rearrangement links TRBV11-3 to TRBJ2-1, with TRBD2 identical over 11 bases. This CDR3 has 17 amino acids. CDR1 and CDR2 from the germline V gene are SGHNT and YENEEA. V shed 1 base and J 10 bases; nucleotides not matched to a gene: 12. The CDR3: CASSLGLAGKASDEQFF. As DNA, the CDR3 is TGTGCCAGCAGCTTAGGACTAGCGGGAAAAGCGTCCGACGAGCAGTTCTTC. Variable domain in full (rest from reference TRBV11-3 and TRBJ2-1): EAGVVQSPRYKIIEKKQPVAFWCNPISGHNTLYWYLQNLGQGPELLIRYENEEAVDDSQLPKDRFSAERLKGVDSTLKIQPAELGDSAVYLCASSLGLAGKASDEQFFGPGTRLTVL.

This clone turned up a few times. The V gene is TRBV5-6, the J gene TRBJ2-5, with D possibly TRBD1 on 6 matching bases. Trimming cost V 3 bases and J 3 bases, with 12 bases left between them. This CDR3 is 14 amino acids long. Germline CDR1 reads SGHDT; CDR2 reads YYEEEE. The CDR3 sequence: CASSSWDTEETQYF. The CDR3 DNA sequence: TGTGCCAGCAGCTCATGGGACACCGAAGAGACCCAGTACTTC.

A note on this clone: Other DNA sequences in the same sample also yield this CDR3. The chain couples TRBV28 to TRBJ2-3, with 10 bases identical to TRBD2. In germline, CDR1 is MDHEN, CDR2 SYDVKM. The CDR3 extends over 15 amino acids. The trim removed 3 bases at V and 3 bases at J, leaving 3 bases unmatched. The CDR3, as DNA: TGTGCCAGCAGTTTTCCAGCGGGAGGGACAGATACGCAGTATTTT. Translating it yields CASSFPAGGTDTQYF.

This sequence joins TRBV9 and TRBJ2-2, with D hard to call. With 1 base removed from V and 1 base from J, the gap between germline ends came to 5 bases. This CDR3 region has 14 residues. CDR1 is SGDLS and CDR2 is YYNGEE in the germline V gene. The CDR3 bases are TGTGCCAGCAGCGTACTTCAGAACACCGGGGAGCTGTTTTTT. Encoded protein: CASSVLQNTGELFF. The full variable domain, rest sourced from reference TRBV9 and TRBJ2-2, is DSGVTQTPKHLITATGQRVTLRCSPRSGDLSVYWYQQSLDQGLQFLIQYYNGEERAKGNILERFSAQQFPDLHSELNLSSLELGDSALYFCASSVLQNTGELFFGEGSRLTVL.

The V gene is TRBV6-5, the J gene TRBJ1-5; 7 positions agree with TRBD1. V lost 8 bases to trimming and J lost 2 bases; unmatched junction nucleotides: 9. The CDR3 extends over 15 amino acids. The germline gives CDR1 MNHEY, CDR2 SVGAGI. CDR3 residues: CASGHRGFGNQPQHF. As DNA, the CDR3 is TGTGCCAGCGGACACAGGGGTTTCGGCAATCAGCCCCAGCATTTT.

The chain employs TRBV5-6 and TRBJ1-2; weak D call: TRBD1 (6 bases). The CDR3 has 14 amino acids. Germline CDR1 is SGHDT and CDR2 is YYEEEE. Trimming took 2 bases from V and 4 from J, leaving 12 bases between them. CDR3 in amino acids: CASSLPDSVYGYTF. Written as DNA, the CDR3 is TGTGCCAGCAGCTTACCGGACAGCGTCTATGGCTACACCTTC.

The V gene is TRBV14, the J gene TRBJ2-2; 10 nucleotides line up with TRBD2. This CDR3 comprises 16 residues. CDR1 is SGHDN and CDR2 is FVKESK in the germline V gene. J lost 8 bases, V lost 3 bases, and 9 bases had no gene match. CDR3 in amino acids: CASSHWDGLAVGELFF. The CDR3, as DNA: TGTGCCAGCAGCCACTGGGACGGACTAGCGGTAGGGGAGCTGTTTTTT. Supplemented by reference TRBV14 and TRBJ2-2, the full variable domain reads EAGVTQFPSHSVIEKGQTVTLRCDPISGHDNLYWYRRVMGKEIKFLLHFVKESKQDESGMPNNRFLAERTGGTYSTLKVQPAELEDSGVYFCASSHWDGLAVGELFFGEGSRLTVL.